Listed below are T cell receptor beta chains from one sample, sequenced in a study of Ad26.COV2.S vaccination and SARS-CoV-2 variants. Libraries were prepared by immunoSEQ multiplex PCR; TCRdb keeps only in-frame clonotypes and omits some of them. Of almost 400,000 clones detected, roughly 90% appear once; the ten largest clones hold about 1.9%. The sequenced sample was peripheral blood, obtained in a trial of Ad26.COV2.S vaccine versus placebo. The receptors originated from a person between 18 and 59 years old who received the Ad26.COV2.S COVID-19 vaccine or a placebo. Each CDR3 is given with its conserved first and last residue. The D gene is left open where the match is weak. The size of a clone is reported for some rows only, either as once, few or many, or as a class for expanded clones.

cdr3_aa: CASSHPAAGLAGGRYNEQFF; cdr3_nt: TGTGCCAGCAGCCACCCTGCGGCGGGACTAGCGGGAGGGAGGTACAATGAGCAGTTCTTC; j_call: TRBJ2-1; v_call: TRBV9; d_call: TRBD2; clone_size: -
cdr3_aa: CASSPHSGRGEETQYF; cdr3_nt: TGTGCCAGCAGCCCCCATAGCGGGAGAGGGGAAGAGACCCAGTACTTC; j_call: TRBJ2-5; v_call: TRBV7-9; d_call: TRBD2; clone_size: -
cdr3_aa: CASGGLAGETQYF; cdr3_nt: TGTGCCAGCGGAGGACTAGCAGGCGAGACCCAGTACTTC; j_call: TRBJ2-5; v_call: TRBV2; d_call: TRBD2; clone_size: -
cdr3_aa: CASSNRLAGYTGELFF; cdr3_nt: TGTGCCAGCAGCAACAGACTAGCGGGGTACACCGGGGAGCTGTTTTTT; j_call: TRBJ2-2; v_call: TRBV13; d_call: TRBD2; clone_size: -
cdr3_aa: CASSLKTALVGYEQYF; cdr3_nt: TGTGCCAGCAGCTTAAAGACCGCCCTGGTAGGGTACGAGCAGTACTTC; j_call: TRBJ2-7; v_call: TRBV11-2; d_call: -; clone_size: -
cdr3_aa: CASSTGQSAGDTQYF; cdr3_nt: TGCGCCAGCAGCACGGGACAATCAGCGGGAGATACGCAGTATTTT; j_call: TRBJ2-3; v_call: TRBV5-1; d_call: -; clone_size: -
cdr3_aa: CASSPNSPDGGQPQHF; cdr3_nt: TGTGCCAGCTCACCAAATTCTCCGGACGGAGGTCAGCCCCAGCATTTT; j_call: TRBJ1-5; v_call: TRBV18; d_call: -; clone_size: -
cdr3_aa: CASSLGAVDEQYF; cdr3_nt: TGTGCCAGCTCATTAGGGGCTGTCGACGAGCAGTACTTC; j_call: TRBJ2-7; v_call: TRBV18; d_call: -; clone_size: -
cdr3_aa: CASSLELGGRETQYF; cdr3_nt: TGTGCCAGCAGCTTAGAACTTGGCGGGAGAGAGACCCAGTACTTC; j_call: TRBJ2-5; v_call: TRBV7-2; d_call: TRBD2; clone_size: -
cdr3_aa: CAISLRSGSSYNEQFF; cdr3_nt: TGTGCCATCAGCCTGAGGAGCGGGAGCTCCTACAATGAGCAGTTCTTC; j_call: TRBJ2-1; v_call: TRBV10-3; d_call: TRBD2; clone_size: -
cdr3_aa: CASSLGRDYEQYF; cdr3_nt: TGCGCCAGCAGCTTGGGCAGGGACTACGAGCAGTACTTC; j_call: TRBJ2-7; v_call: TRBV5-1; d_call: -; clone_size: -
cdr3_aa: CASSHPRWGYTF; cdr3_nt: TGTGCCAGCAGTCACCCACGGTGGGGCTACACCTTC; j_call: TRBJ1-2; v_call: TRBV27; d_call: -; clone_size: -
cdr3_aa: CAISEGRGNTIYF; cdr3_nt: TGTGCCATCAGTGAGGGTAGGGGAAACACCATATATTTT; j_call: TRBJ1-3; v_call: TRBV10-3; d_call: -; clone_size: -
cdr3_aa: CASSQPSGTKETQYF; cdr3_nt: TGTGCCAGCAGCCAGCCATCCGGGACTAAAGAGACCCAGTACTTC; j_call: TRBJ2-5; v_call: TRBV3-1/TRBV3-2; d_call: TRBD2; clone_size: -
cdr3_aa: CATSDGVRGAGYTF; cdr3_nt: TGTGCCACCAGTGATGGGGTTAGAGGGGCCGGCTACACCTTC; j_call: TRBJ1-2; v_call: TRBV24-1; d_call: -; clone_size: -
cdr3_aa: CASSPGQGNQPQHF; cdr3_nt: TGTGCCAGTAGTCCGGGACAGGGAAATCAGCCCCAGCATTTT; j_call: TRBJ1-5; v_call: TRBV19; d_call: TRBD1; clone_size: -
cdr3_aa: CAWSAVTADLAPISNWGYGYTF; cdr3_nt: TGTGCCTGGAGCGCAGTTACAGCAGACCTTGCCCCAATATCTAACTGGGGTTATGGCTACACCTTC; j_call: TRBJ1-2; v_call: TRBV30; d_call: -; clone_size: -
cdr3_aa: CASSPPTGSNTEAFF; cdr3_nt: TGTGCCAGCAGCCCACCGACAGGATCGAACACTGAAGCTTTCTTT; j_call: TRBJ1-1; v_call: TRBV7-9; d_call: -; clone_size: few
cdr3_aa: CASSPTSGYEQYF; cdr3_nt: TGTGCCAGCAGTCCGACTAGCGGGTACGAGCAGTACTTC; j_call: TRBJ2-7; v_call: TRBV6-5; d_call: TRBD2; clone_size: -
cdr3_aa: CASRSLGTSSYNEQFF; cdr3_nt: TGTGCCAGCAGATCCCTCGGGACGAGCTCCTACAATGAGCAGTTCTTC; j_call: TRBJ2-1; v_call: TRBV27; d_call: -; clone_size: -
cdr3_aa: CAWSRSAQGQPQHF; cdr3_nt: TGTGCCTGGAGCCGAAGCGCCCAGGGGCAGCCCCAGCATTTT; j_call: TRBJ1-5; v_call: TRBV30; d_call: -; clone_size: -
cdr3_aa: CASSLGASVTEAFF; cdr3_nt: TGCGCCAGCAGCTTGGGGGCCTCGGTCACTGAAGCTTTCTTT; j_call: TRBJ1-1; v_call: TRBV5-1; d_call: -; clone_size: -
cdr3_aa: CASSFEGITGELFF; cdr3_nt: TGCGCCAGCAGCTTTGAGGGGATCACCGGGGAGCTGTTTTTT; j_call: TRBJ2-2; v_call: TRBV5-1; d_call: -; clone_size: -
cdr3_aa: CAISTGVRSNTGELFF; cdr3_nt: TGTGCCATCAGTACGGGAGTTAGATCGAACACCGGGGAGCTGTTTTTT; j_call: TRBJ2-2; v_call: TRBV10-3; d_call: -; clone_size: -
cdr3_aa: CASSQAHGRSNYGYTF; cdr3_nt: TGCGCCAGCAGCCAGGCTCATGGGCGATCTAACTATGGCTACACCTTC; j_call: TRBJ1-2; v_call: TRBV4-1; d_call: -; clone_size: few
cdr3_aa: CASSGLKNTEAFF; cdr3_nt: TGTGCCAGCTCGGGACTGAAGAACACTGAAGCTTTCTTT; j_call: TRBJ1-1; v_call: TRBV18; d_call: -; clone_size: -
cdr3_aa: CASRPLPGGPFNEQFF; cdr3_nt: TGTGCCAGCAGACCTCTACCGGGAGGGCCCTTCAATGAGCAGTTCTTC; j_call: TRBJ2-1; v_call: TRBV6-2/TRBV6-3; d_call: TRBD2; clone_size: -
cdr3_aa: CASSPYGAPRPYGYTF; cdr3_nt: TGTGCCAGCTCACCATACGGGGCGCCACGGCCATATGGCTACACCTTC; j_call: TRBJ1-2; v_call: TRBV18; d_call: -; clone_size: few
cdr3_aa: CASSLLAVSYNEQFF; cdr3_nt: TGTGCCAGCAGTTTACTAGCGGTCTCCTACAATGAGCAGTTCTTC; j_call: TRBJ2-1; v_call: TRBV6-5; d_call: TRBD2; clone_size: -
cdr3_aa: CASSFRQGSYEQYF; cdr3_nt: TGTGCCAGCAGCTTTAGGCAGGGATCCTACGAGCAGTACTTC; j_call: TRBJ2-7; v_call: TRBV7-2; d_call: -; clone_size: -